Below are 29 T cell receptor beta chains sequenced from a single sample in a study of blood T cell repertoires in COVID-19. Clones were sequenced by immunoSEQ multiplex PCR, and TCRdb holds only the in-frame ones, with some missing. The table includes about 120,000 clones, about 85% detected once. Sequenced material: peripheral blood. The origin of the receptors is a man older than 75 with acute or convalescent COVID-19.

The chain links TRBV30 to TRBJ1-6; no clear D. CDR1 and CDR2 (germline): GTSNPN, SVGIG (reference sequence). The ends were cut back, 4 bases at V and 10 bases at J, with 17 bases in the middle. The CDR3 extends over 14 amino acids. CDR3 amino acids: CAWTASGSYSPLHF. CDR3 DNA: TGTGCCTGGACGGCGAGCGGGTCTTACTCACCCCTCCACTTT.

The chain carries TRBV5-6 and TRBJ1-1, with a tentative D call TRBD1 (6 bases). The V gene's germline CDR1 is SGHDT and CDR2 YYEEEE. Trimming cost V 2 bases and J 1 base, with 9 bases left between them. This CDR3 is built from 14 residues. This CDR3 reads CASSLGQWNTEAFF. CDR3 coding DNA: TGTGCCAGCAGCTTAGGACAGTGGAACACTGAAGCTTTCTTT.

This clone showed up just once. This sequence joins TRBV7-9 and TRBJ1-6; the match to TRBD1 covers 9 bases. The CDR3 has 14 amino acids. With V trimmed by 4 bases and J by 6 bases, 1 base remained unmatched. From germline, CDR1 is SEHNR and CDR2 FQNEAQ (reference sequence). As DNA, the CDR3 is TGTGCCAGCAGCTCGGGACAGGGTAATTCACCCCTCCACTTT. Amino acids: CASSSGQGNSPLHF.

This clone was seen only once. This chain connects TRBV3-1 (or the pseudogene TRBV3-2) to TRBJ2-7; 7 bases match TRBD2. The trim removed 0 bases at V and 0 bases at J, leaving 11 bases unmatched. Germline assignment: CDR1 LGHDT and CDR2 YNNKEL (reference sequence). This CDR3 has 18 amino acids. The CDR3 DNA reads as TGTGCCAGCAGCCAAGAAGTCTGGGAGGGGAGGGGCTCCTACGAGCAGTACTTC. Protein sequence: CASSQEVWEGRGSYEQYF.

The chain joins TRBV6-4 to TRBJ2-2; tentative D call: TRBD1 (5 bases). V was pared by 4 bases and J by 4 bases, with 7 bases between. This CDR3 is built from 13 residues. In germline, CDR1 is MRHNA, CDR2 SNTAGT. CDR3: CASSAQVTGELFF. The CDR3 DNA reads TGTGCCAGCAGTGCACAGGTCACCGGGGAGCTGTTTTTT.

This clone was picked up a small number of times. The J gene is TRBJ2-1, the V gene TRBV6-5; D ambiguous. Trimming pared 7 bases from V and 0 bases from J, leaving 7 bases between. The germline V gene encodes CDR1 MNHEY and CDR2 SVGAGI. This CDR3 is built from 13 residues. CDR3 sequence reads: CASKLSSYNEQFF. In DNA, the CDR3 is TGTGCCAGCAAGCTGAGCTCCTACAATGAGCAGTTCTTC.

The chain uses TRBV14 and TRBJ1-2; 8 bases align to TRBD1. V was pared by 3 bases and J by 2 bases, with 5 bases of the junction left unmatched. From germline, CDR1 is SGHDN and CDR2 FVKESK. The CDR3 covers 15 residues. Here the CDR3 reads CASSHRQGWNYGYTF. The DNA for the CDR3 is TGTGCCAGCAGCCATAGACAGGGGTGGAACTATGGCTACACCTTC.

CDR3 coding DNA: TGTGCCATCAGACAAACCGTAGCGGGAGGGCTGACAGATACGCAGTATTTT. Amino acids: CAIRQTVAGGLTDTQYF. The chain recombines TRBV10-3 with TRBJ2-3; 11 nucleotides line up with TRBD2. Germline V gene data show CDR1 as ENHRY and CDR2 as SYGVKD. CDR3 length: 17 amino acids. With 6 bases clipped from V and 3 bases from J, the junction kept 11 bases outside the gene matches.

The V and J genes are TRBV14 and TRBJ2-7, with 9 nucleotides matching TRBD2. Trimming at V came to 6 bases and at J to 5 bases, leaving 8 bases not matched to a gene. Germline V CDR1 and CDR2: SGHDN, FVKESK. CDR3 size: 14 residues. This chain's CDR3 is CASRSSGSGNEQYF. The CDR3 DNA sequence: TGTGCCAGCAGGAGTAGCGGGAGCGGCAACGAGCAGTACTTC.

The chain links TRBV6-5 to TRBJ1-1; perhaps TRBD1 as D (5 bases). The V end lost 5 bases, the J end lost 4 bases, and 17 bases lay between the germline ends. Germline CDR1 and CDR2: MNHEY and SVGAGI. This CDR3 has 15 amino acids. The CDR3: CASSSRGSSSTEAFF. The CDR3 bases are TGTGCCAGCAGTAGTCGGGGGAGTTCAAGCACTGAAGCTTTCTTT.

This sequence joins TRBV25-1 and TRBJ1-1; D unclear. The germline CDR1 and CDR2 sequences are MGHDK and SYGVNS. The CDR3 is 12 amino acids. V lost 5 bases, J lost 2 bases, and 6 bases lay in between. The CDR3 coding sequence is TGTGCCAGCAGTCTCCTAAACACTGAAGCTTTCTTT. This encodes CASSLLNTEAFF.

This rearrangement joins TRBV18 to TRBJ1-1; weak D call: TRBD1 (6 bases). The V end was cut by 0 bases, the J end by 0 bases, with 17 bases between. The CDR3 consists of 18 residues. Per the germline V gene, CDR1 is KGHSH and CDR2 is LQKENI. The CDR3 DNA reads TGTGCCAGCTCACCACCGGGGGCAACAGAGCCTATGAACACTGAAGCTTTCTTT. Translating gives CASSPPGATEPMNTEAFF.

The J gene is TRBJ2-7, the V gene TRBV18, with 10 positions matching TRBD1. With V trimmed by 2 bases and J by 4 bases, 5 bases remained unmatched. This CDR3 spans 15 amino acids. CDR1 and CDR2 (germline): KGHSH, LQKENI. CDR3 sequence (DNA): TGTGCCAGCTCACCATCGACAGGGGGCTATTACGAGCAGTACTTC. Translated: CASSPSTGGYYEQYF. The whole variable domain, remainder taken from reference TRBV18 and TRBJ2-7, is NAGVMQNPRHLVRRRGQEARLRCSPMKGHSHVYWYRQLPEEGLKFMVYLQKENIIDESGMPKERFSAEFPKEGPSILRIQQVVRGDSAAYFCASSPSTGGYYEQYFGPGTRLTVT.

J is TRBJ1-3 and V is TRBV7-9, with no clear D. Deletions cut 5 bases from V and 0 bases from J, with 8 bases between. CDR3 size: 14 residues. Germline assignment: CDR1 SEHNR and CDR2 FQNEAQ (reference sequence). The chain's CDR3 is CASSPHISGNTIYF. CDR3 DNA sequence: TGTGCCAGCAGCCCCCACATCTCTGGAAACACCATATATTTT. The entire variable domain, with the rest obtained from reference TRBV7-9 and TRBJ1-3, is as follows: DTGVSQNPRHKITKRGQNVTFRCDPISEHNRLYWYRQTLGQGPEFLTYFQNEAQLEKSRLLSDRFSAERPKGSFSTLEIQRTEQGDSAMYLCASSPHISGNTIYFGEGSWLTVV.

This chain connects TRBV14 to TRBJ1-2; the D gene is possibly TRBD1 (5 bases). Germline V CDR1 and CDR2: SGHDN, FVKESK. Between the trimmed V and J ends, which lost 4 bases and 4 bases, there was a span of 7 bases. The CDR3 loop spans 12 amino acids. CDR3 coding DNA: TGTGCCAGCAGCCGGACACTCTATGGCTACACCTTC. Protein sequence: CASSRTLYGYTF.

This clone was seen once. This sequence joins TRBV7-9 and TRBJ2-5, with D hard to call. The CDR3 sequence is 11 residues long. Germline V gene lookup returns CDR1 SEHNR and CDR2 FQNEAQ (reference sequence). V was shortened by 4 bases and J by 5 bases, with 5 bases between the two germline ends. The CDR3 bases are TGTGCCAGCAGCTCCGCGGAGACCCAGTACTTC. Translated, it gives CASSSAETQYF. Supplemented by reference TRBV7-9 and TRBJ2-5, the full variable domain reads DTGVSQNPRHKITKRGQNVTFRCDPISEHNRLYWYRQTLGQGPEFLTYFQNEAQLEKSRLLSDRFSAERPKGSFSTLEIQRTEQGDSAMYLCASSSAETQYFGPGTRLLVL.

V usage is TRBV7-8 and J usage is TRBJ2-3; 11 positions match TRBD2. Trimming removed 5 bases from V and 4 bases from J; junction bases left unmatched: 2. Germline V gene data show CDR1 as SGHVS and CDR2 as FQNEAQ. This CDR3 contains 14 residues. This CDR3 reads CASSKLAGADTQYF. As DNA, the CDR3 is TGTGCCAGCAGCAAACTAGCGGGAGCAGATACGCAGTATTTT.

The chain recombines TRBV28 with TRBJ2-3; D might be TRBD2 (5 bases). The CDR3 is 12 residues long. V lost 6 bases and J 2 bases, leaving 6 bases between the germline ends. The germline V gene encodes CDR1 MDHEN and CDR2 SYDVKM. The CDR3 DNA is TGTGCCAGCAGGGACTCCACAGATACGCAGTATTTT. The encoded protein is CASRDSTDTQYF.

The CDR3 DNA sequence: TGCGCCAGCAGCTTATGGGCTTACACCTCTGGAAACACCATATATTTT. Its translation is CASSLWAYTSGNTIYF. This chain links TRBV5-1 with TRBJ1-3; D gene ambiguous. The V and J ends lost 2 bases and 0 bases respectively, with 12 bases between them. Per the germline V gene, CDR1 is SGHRS and CDR2 is YFSETQ. The CDR3 runs 16 residues.

As DNA, the CDR3 is TGTGCCAGCAGCCAAGATCGAGGAGGGGCGAGCTCCTATAATTCACCCCTCCACTTT. It encodes CASSQDRGGASSYNSPLHF. V usage is TRBV4-2 and J usage is TRBJ1-6; possibly TRBD1 for D (5 bases). Germline CDR1 is LGHNA and CDR2 is YNFKEQ. The CDR3 is 19 residues long. Trimming cost V 0 bases and J 0 bases, with 15 bases left between them.

This CDR3 reads CASSQEGRGRGTSGYTF. In DNA, the CDR3 is TGTGCCAGCAGCCAAGAGGGGAGGGGCAGGGGAACTAGCGGCTACACCTTC. The chain combines TRBV3-1 (or the pseudogene TRBV3-2) with TRBJ1-2; tentatively, D is TRBD1 (6 bases). This CDR3 region has 17 residues. The germline V gene encodes CDR1 LGHDT and CDR2 YNNKEL (reference sequence). Trimming removed 0 bases at V and 8 bases at J, with 22 bases between.

Only a few counts were recorded for this clone. The J gene is TRBJ1-6, the V gene TRBV6-5; D unclear. The length of the CDR3 is 14 residues. Germline V gene data show CDR1 as MNHEY and CDR2 as SVGAGI. V gave up 6 bases and J gave up 4 bases, with 10 bases separating them. CDR3 sequence (DNA): TGTGCCAGCAGGGTCGGGTCTTATAATTCACCCCTCCACTTT. Translating gives CASRVGSYNSPLHF.

V usage is TRBV3-1 (or the pseudogene TRBV3-2) and J usage is TRBJ2-7, with 9 bases identical to TRBD2. The CDR3 has 16 residues. Trimming removed 1 base from V and 2 bases from J; junction bases left unmatched: 6. Germline V gene data show CDR1 as LGHDT and CDR2 as YNNKEL (reference sequence). CDR3: CASSQVWAGGPYEQYF. In DNA, the CDR3 is TGTGCCAGCAGCCAAGTGTGGGCGGGGGGGCCCTACGAGCAGTACTTC.

The chain couples TRBV7-9 to TRBJ2-7; possible D gene TRBD1, 6 bases. Trimming left V 1 base short and J 5 bases short, with 9 bases between. The length of the CDR3 is 13 residues. Germline loops: CDR1 SEHNR, CDR2 FQNEAQ (reference sequence). The chain's CDR3 is CASSLGPGDEQYF. The CDR3 DNA is TGTGCCAGCAGCTTAGGGCCAGGGGACGAGCAGTACTTC.

The chain uses TRBV28 and TRBJ1-5, with a tentative D call TRBD1 (5 bases). The V gene's germline CDR1 is MDHEN and CDR2 SYDVKM. The CDR3 consists of 12 residues. Between the trimmed V and J ends, which lost 8 bases and 6 bases, there was a span of 11 bases. In DNA form, the CDR3 reads TGTGCCAGCTGGACCGGGGGTCAGCCCCAGCATTTT. Protein product: CASWTGGQPQHF.

The gene calls are TRBV30 and TRBJ1-6; 9 bases fit TRBD1. The CDR3 extends over 14 amino acids. The V segment lost 1 base and the J segment 10 bases; nucleotides outside the gene matches: 5. CDR1 GTSNPN and CDR2 SVGIG come from the germline V gene (reference sequence). The CDR3 protein is CAWSAGTGKSPLHF. CDR3 DNA: TGTGCCTGGAGTGCTGGGACAGGGAAGTCACCCCTCCACTTT. The full variable domain, in which reference TRBV30 and TRBJ1-6 provide the parts outside the CDR3, is SQTIHQWPATLVQPVGSPLSLECTVEGTSNPNLYWYRQAAGRGLQLLFYSVGIGQISSEVPQNLSASRPQDRQFILSSKKLLLSDSGFYLCAWSAGTGKSPLHFGNGTRLTVT.

J is TRBJ1-4 and V is TRBV11-2, with TRBD1 identical over 7 bases. Germline-derived CDR1 and CDR2 are SGHAT and FQNNGV. The junction had 10 bases not matched to a gene; V was cut back by 5 bases and J by 10 bases. The CDR3 contains 14 residues. CDR3 coding DNA: TGTGCCAGCAGCGGCCAAGGGGGCGCAGGAAAACTGTTTTTT. This encodes CASSGQGGAGKLFF. The full variable domain, with the rest looked up from reference TRBV11-2 and TRBJ1-4, is EAGVAQSPRYKIIEKRQSVAFWCNPISGHATLYWYQQILGQGPKLLIQFQNNGVVDDSQLPKDRFSAERLKGVDSTLKIQPAKLEDSAVYLCASSGQGGAGKLFFGSGTQLSVL.

The chain has TRBV6-5 and TRBJ2-1, with D possibly being TRBD2 (5 bases). This CDR3 has 15 amino acids. V dropped 0 bases and J dropped 4 bases, with 10 bases sitting between them. Germline V gives CDR1 MNHEY, CDR2 SVGAGI. The CDR3 nucleotides are TGTGCCAGCAGTTACTCTCTTGGGAGTTACAATGAGCAGTTCTTC. It specifies CASSYSLGSYNEQFF.

The CDR3 DNA reads as TGTGCCAGCAGCGAGGACAGGGTCAGTGGCTACACCTTC. Protein product: CASSEDRVSGYTF. The rearrangement joins TRBV12-3 or TRBV12-4 to TRBJ1-2; 8 bases match TRBD1. V lost 6 bases, J lost 7 bases, and 7 bases stayed unmatched. The CDR3 is 13 amino acids.